These 23 T cell receptor beta chains share one sample of origin, sequenced in a study of beta chain features in type 1 diabetes. As every portion of the isolated RNA was reverse transcribed, the sequencing read expressed TCRB transcripts. Method: immunoSEQ multiplex PCR; TCRdb's copy keeps in-frame clones and lacks some. The sample lists about 320,000 clones, around 15% occurring once. The sample consisted of central memory CD4+ T cells from blood. The receptors were gathered from a man younger than 45 in good health.

This clone has only a few counts. J is TRBJ1-1 and V is TRBV6-1; D perhaps matches TRBD1 (5 bases). With 7 bases removed from V and 9 bases from J, the gap between germline ends came to 18 bases. Germline-derived CDR1 and CDR2 are MNHNS and SASEGT. The CDR3 contains 13 residues. As DNA, the CDR3 is TGTGCCAGCAAAGGTCCCGGGGGAGCGAAAGCTTTCTTT. Its protein product is CASKGPGGAKAFF.

The gene calls are TRBV5-1 and TRBJ1-1, with D possibly being TRBD1 (5 bases). This CDR3 is built from 13 residues. Germline lookup yields CDR1 SGHRS and CDR2 YFSETQ. Trimming removed 1 base at V and 3 bases at J, with 7 bases between. CDR3 in DNA: TGCGCCAGCAGCTTGCCCAGGGACACTGAAGCTTTCTTT. Translation: CASSLPRDTEAFF.

This clone was detected a few times. The V gene is TRBV4-3, the J gene TRBJ2-3, with 12 positions matching TRBD2. V lost 3 bases and J lost 10; bases outside the gene matches: 8. CDR1 and CDR2 (germline): LGHNA, YSLEER. The CDR3 spans 15 residues. The CDR3 spells CASSQKGLAGSSQYF. The CDR3 nucleotides read TGCGCCAGCAGCCAGAAGGGACTAGCGGGCTCATCGCAGTATTTT.

This clone has more than one count but fewer than ten. V usage is TRBV9 and J usage is TRBJ2-1, with D maybe TRBD2 (6 bases). Trimming stripped 2 bases from V and 11 bases from J, with 14 bases between. This CDR3 is 13 amino acids long. The V gene's germline CDR1 is SGDLS and CDR2 YYNGEE. The CDR3 sequence: CASSVDRDSKQFF. The CDR3 coding sequence is TGTGCCAGCAGCGTCGATCGGGACTCAAAGCAGTTCTTC.

The rearrangement uses TRBV19 and TRBJ1-2; D ambiguous. The CDR3 is 12 amino acids. V lost 4 bases to trimming and J lost 2 bases, with 5 bases between them. From germline, CDR1 is LNHDA and CDR2 SQIVND (reference sequence). This CDR3 reads CASSTLNYGYTF. CDR3 nucleotides: TGTGCCAGTAGTACGTTGAACTATGGCTACACCTTC. The variable domain in full, completed from reference TRBV19 and TRBJ1-2, reads DGGITQSPKYLFRKEGQNVTLSCEQNLNHDAMYWYRQDPGQGLRLIYYSQIVNDFQKGDIAEGYSVSREKKESFPLTVTSAQKNPTAFYLCASSTLNYGYTFGSGTRLTVV.

This clone was seen only a few times. This chain connects TRBV29-1 to TRBJ1-2; the match to TRBD1 covers 8 bases. Germline trimming cut 4 bases from V and 3 bases from J; bases unmatched to any gene: 4. Germline CDR1 and CDR2: SQVTM and ANQGSEA. CDR3 size: 13 residues. CDR3 loop: CSVVRGLDYGYTF. CDR3 bases: TGCAGCGTTGTCAGGGGGCTGGACTATGGCTACACCTTC.

Only a few counts were recorded for this clone. The J gene is TRBJ1-5, the V gene TRBV7-8; D is ambiguous. Germline CDR1 SGHVS, CDR2 FQNEAQ. Trimming took 4 bases from V and 1 from J, leaving 11 bases between them. This CDR3 comprises 15 residues. The chain's CDR3 is CASSSHGESNQPQHF. The CDR3 DNA sequence: TGTGCCAGCAGCTCGCACGGGGAAAGCAATCAGCCCCAGCATTTT.

The V call is TRBV5-5, the J call TRBJ2-5; either TRBD1 or TRBD2 may fit D (5 bases each). CDR1 SGHKS and CDR2 YYEKEE come from the germline V gene (reference sequence). This CDR3 comprises 15 residues. Trimming removed 0 bases from V and 5 bases from J, with 14 bases in between. The CDR3 reads CASSLESVGTETQYF. CDR3 in DNA: TGTGCCAGCAGCTTGGAATCGGTAGGGACCGAGACCCAGTACTTC. The entire variable domain, with the rest obtained from reference TRBV5-5 and TRBJ2-5, is as follows: DAGVTQSPTHLIKTRGQQVTLRCSPISGHKSVSWYQQVLGQGPQFIFQYYEKEERGRGNFPDRFSARQFPNYSSELNVNALLLGDSALYLCASSLESVGTETQYFGPGTRLLVL.

This chain connects TRBV7-9 to TRBJ1-1; TRBD1 agrees at 7 bases. This CDR3 region has 16 residues. Germline CDR1 and CDR2: SEHNR and FQNEAQ (reference sequence). Trimming cost V 6 bases and J 0 bases; bases outside gene matches: 10. CDR3 in amino acids: CASRGRGGRMNTEAFF. In DNA, the CDR3 is TGTGCCAGCAGAGGCCGAGGGGGCCGGATGAACACTGAAGCTTTCTTT.

The V call is TRBV13, the J call TRBJ1-1; a weak D match, TRBD1 (5 bases). Per germline, CDR1 PRHDT and CDR2 FYEKMQ (reference sequence). V lost 6 bases, J lost 6 bases, and 14 bases lay in between. The CDR3 is 13 amino acids. Here the CDR3 reads CASRDRTQSEAFF. Written as DNA, the CDR3 is TGTGCCAGCAGAGACAGAACCCAGTCTGAAGCTTTCTTT.

This clone has just a few counts. A read error is possible here, since a much larger clone lies one base away. This sequence joins TRBV7-9 and TRBJ2-1, with 11 bases fitting TRBD2. This CDR3 has 14 residues. V trimming: 5 bases; J trimming: 5 bases; junction bases outside the gene matches: 2. The germline CDR1 and CDR2 sequences are SEHNR and FQNEAQ (reference sequence). CDR3 nucleotide sequence: TGTGCCAGCAGCCTGGGACTAGCGGACAATGAGCAGTTCTTC. Amino acid sequence: CASSLGLADNEQFF.

Of note for this clone: An end of the junction differs from the germline gene, which may be a read error. This chain links TRBV7-2 with TRBJ1-2; unclear D gene. CDR3 length: 14 residues. Germline assignment: CDR1 SGHTA and CDR2 FQGNSA. CDR3 in DNA: TGCGCCAGCAGCCAAGTAGTTTCTGGATATGGCTACACCTTC. This translates into CASSQVVSGYGYTF.

There are a few counts of this clone. The chain carries TRBV9 and TRBJ2-5; no firm D call. Trimming cost V 4 bases and J 0 bases, with 10 bases left between them. The CDR3 consists of 14 residues. CDR1 and CDR2 (germline): SGDLS, YYNGEE. CDR3 sequence: CASSQGVNQETQYF. The CDR3, as DNA: TGTGCCAGCAGCCAAGGTGTTAACCAAGAGACCCAGTACTTC. Drawing the rest from reference TRBV9 and TRBJ2-5, the complete variable domain is DSGVTQTPKHLITATGQRVTLRCSPRSGDLSVYWYQQSLDQGLQFLIQYYNGEERAKGNILERFSAQQFPDLHSELNLSSLELGDSALYFCASSQGVNQETQYFGPGTRLLVL.

This clone has a handful of counts. V usage is TRBV6-5 and J usage is TRBJ2-5; 7 bases map to TRBD2. The CDR3 loop spans 15 amino acids. V was clipped by 2 bases and J by 5 bases; unmatched bases: 8. Germline V CDR1 and CDR2: MNHEY, SVGAGI. In DNA form, the CDR3 reads TGTGCCAGCAGTTACGGGGGAGGGCCTATGGAGACCCAGTACTTC. This encodes CASSYGGGPMETQYF.

The chain links TRBV6-1 to TRBJ2-1; D uncertain. The CDR3 totals 14 residues. Trimming pared 0 bases from V and 3 bases from J, leaving 6 bases between. Germline CDR1 MNHNS, CDR2 SASEGT. CDR3 sequence (DNA): TGTGCCAGCAGTGAAGCGCGACACTACAATGAGCAGTTCTTC. It specifies CASSEARHYNEQFF.

This clone was observed a few times. The chain uses TRBV14 and TRBJ1-3; D call uncertain. Trimming removed 1 base from V and 2 bases from J, with 9 bases in between. This CDR3 spans 15 amino acids. Germline CDR1 is SGHDN and CDR2 is FVKESK. The CDR3 loop is CASSQGSVTGNTIYF. In DNA form, the CDR3 reads TGTGCCAGCAGCCAAGGGTCCGTAACTGGAAACACCATATATTTT. The whole variable domain, remainder taken from reference TRBV14 and TRBJ1-3, is EAGVTQFPSHSVIEKGQTVTLRCDPISGHDNLYWYRRVMGKEIKFLLHFVKESKQDESGMPNNRFLAERTGGTYSTLKVQPAELEDSGVYFCASSQGSVTGNTIYFGEGSWLTVV.

This clone was counted between two and nine times. The V and J genes are TRBV9 and TRBJ1-3, with D maybe TRBD1 (5 bases). CDR3 length: 15 residues. The germline V gene has CDR1 SGDLS and CDR2 YYNGEE. V was pared by 0 bases and J by 3 bases, with 10 bases between. The CDR3 nucleotides are TGTGCCAGCAGCGTAGCTGAGGGGCTTGGAAACACCATATATTTT. Its translation: CASSVAEGLGNTIYF.

V and J are TRBV7-2 and TRBJ1-2; the match to TRBD1 covers 8 bases. The germline V gene encodes CDR1 SGHTA and CDR2 FQGNSA. There are 14 residues in the CDR3. V shed 1 base, J shed 7 bases, and the junction held 5 bases outside the gene matches. The CDR3 DNA is TGTGCCAGCAGCTTAGTCAGGGGGCCAAGTGGCTACACCTTC. Translation: CASSLVRGPSGYTF.

This chain links TRBV2 with TRBJ2-7; 8 bases line up with TRBD1. V shed 2 bases and J 6 bases; nucleotides not matched to a gene: 9. Germline CDR1 and CDR2: SNHLY and FYNNEI. This CDR3 has 15 amino acids. The CDR3 reads CASSELQGALAEQYF. In nucleotides, the CDR3 is TGTGCCAGCAGTGAATTGCAGGGGGCGCTTGCCGAGCAGTACTTC.

The chain couples TRBV5-6 to TRBJ2-7; D is perhaps TRBD1 or TRBD2 (5 bases each). Germline CDR1 is SGHDT and CDR2 is YYEEEE. The CDR3 has 13 residues. CDR3 sequence (DNA): TGTGCCAGCAGCTTAAGGGGACCAGCGACATCGTCGGTC. Amino acids: CASSLRGPATSSV.

Only a few counts were recorded for this clone. The genes are TRBV19 and TRBJ2-3; a weak D match, TRBD2 (6 bases). CDR1 LNHDA and CDR2 SQIVND come from the germline V gene (reference sequence). V gave up 3 bases and J gave up 4 bases, with 20 bases separating them. The length of the CDR3 is 17 residues. CDR3 coding DNA: TGTGCCAGTAGTATGGGGTGGACGGGAGCGGCAGCAGATACGCAGTATTTT. Translated: CASSMGWTGAAADTQYF.

This clone turned up a few times. The chain is built from TRBV19 and TRBJ1-1; D unclear. Germline CDR1 LNHDA, CDR2 SQIVND (reference sequence). V dropped 3 bases and J dropped 3 bases, with 8 bases sitting between them. CDR3 length: 13 residues. The CDR3 bases are TGTGCCAGTAGTATTCCCCCATACACTGAAGCTTTCTTT. Amino acid sequence: CASSIPPYTEAFF.

This clone appeared a few times. This sequence joins TRBV4-2 and TRBJ2-1; 8 nucleotides agree with TRBD2. The junction had 5 bases not matched to a gene; V was cut back by 4 bases and J by 6 bases. The CDR3 has 14 residues. Germline-derived CDR1 and CDR2 are LGHNA and YNFKEQ. In nucleotides, the CDR3 is TGTGCCAGCAGCCGAGCCGGGACTAGCAATGAGCAGTTCTTC. Encoded protein: CASSRAGTSNEQFF.